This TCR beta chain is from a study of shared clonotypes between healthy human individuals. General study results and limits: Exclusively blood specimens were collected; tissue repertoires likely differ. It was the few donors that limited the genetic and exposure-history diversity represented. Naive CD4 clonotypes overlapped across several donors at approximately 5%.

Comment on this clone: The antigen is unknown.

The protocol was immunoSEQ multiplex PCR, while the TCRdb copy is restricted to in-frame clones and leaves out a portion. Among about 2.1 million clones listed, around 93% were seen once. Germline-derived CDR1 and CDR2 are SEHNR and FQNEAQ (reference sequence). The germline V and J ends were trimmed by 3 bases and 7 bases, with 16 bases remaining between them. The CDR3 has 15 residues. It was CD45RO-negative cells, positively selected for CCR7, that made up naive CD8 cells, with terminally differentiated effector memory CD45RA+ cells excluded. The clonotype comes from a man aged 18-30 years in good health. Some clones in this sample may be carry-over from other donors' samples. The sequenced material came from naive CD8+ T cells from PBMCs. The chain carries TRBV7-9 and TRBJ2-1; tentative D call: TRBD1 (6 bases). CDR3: CASSFRAGVENEQFF. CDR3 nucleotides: TGTGCCAGCAGCTTTCGGGCAGGGGTTGAAAATGAGCAGTTCTTC.